These T cell receptor beta chains were read from a single sample in a study of T cells in Graves' hyperthyroidism and ophthalmopathy. MiXCR was run by TCRdb on the multiplex PCR reads, yielding one entry per CDR3 protein. The sample carries about 480,000 distinct CDR3 sequences, roughly an eighth recorded once. Sequenced input: blood. The receptors shown here come from a woman under 30 with Graves' hyperthyroidism. CDR3s include the opening cysteine and the closing phenylalanine or tryptophan. D genes are given only for firm matches. Where a row states a size, it is once, few, many or the class of an expanded clone; other rows omit it.

12 | TRBJ2-3 | - | TRBV19 | few | CASSMGGDTQYF | TGTGCCAGTAGTATGGGCGGAGATACGCAGTATTTT
15 | TRBJ1-1 | - | TRBV19 | many | CASSIGGLASTEAFF | TGTGCCAGTAGTATAGGGGGACTCGCGAGCACTGAAGCTTTCTTT
13 | TRBJ1-2 | - | TRBV12-3/TRBV12-4 | many | CASSLVGSYGYTF | TGTGCCAGCAGTTTAGTAGGGAGCTATGGCTACACCTTC
14 | TRBJ1-5 | TRBD1 | TRBV7-9 | many | CASSTGQGSQPQHF | TGTGCCAGCAGCACAGGACAGGGGAGTCAGCCCCAGCATTTT
14 | TRBJ1-5 | - | TRBV7-8 | few | CASSAMTLSQPQHF | TGTGCCAGCAGCGCGATGACCCTCAGTCAGCCCCAGCATTTT
15 | TRBJ2-3 | - | TRBV7-3 | few | CASSLLGRVGDTQYF | TGTGCCAGCAGCTTATTGGGACGGGTCGGGGATACGCAGTATTTT
14 | TRBJ1-1 | - | TRBV28 | many | CASGSGTKNTEAFF | TGTGCCAGCGGATCCGGGACAAAGAACACTGAAGCTTTCTTT
14 | TRBJ2-1 | TRBD2 | TRBV25-1 | many | CASSETSRHNEQFF | TGTGCCAGCAGTGAGACTAGCCGCCACAATGAGCAGTTCTTC
15 | TRBJ2-2 | - | TRBV5-1 | many | CASSLALREDGELFF | TGCGCCAGCAGCTTGGCCTTACGGGAAGACGGGGAGCTGTTTTTT
15 | TRBJ2-3 | - | TRBV12-3/TRBV12-4 | many | CASSLQVASTDTQYF | TGTGCCAGCAGCCTCCAGGTTGCCAGCACAGATACGCAGTATTTT
13 | TRBJ1-1 | - | TRBV12-3/TRBV12-4 | many | CASNGNSNTEAFF | TGTGCCAGCAACGGCAATTCAAACACTGAAGCTTTCTTT
14 | TRBJ1-6 | - | TRBV4-1 | - | CASSQGQDNSPLHF | TGCGCCAGCAGCCAAGGGCAGGATAATTCACCCCTCCACTTT
14 | TRBJ1-1 | - | TRBV12-3/TRBV12-4 | few | CASSFKPANTEASF | TGTGCCAGCAGTTTTAAGCCGGCGAACACTGAAGCTTCCTTT
16 | TRBJ2-1 | TRBD2 | TRBV7-3 | - | CASSLEASGYYNEQFF | TGTGCCAGCAGCTTAGAGGCTAGCGGGTACTACAATGAGCAGTTCTTC
16 | TRBJ2-7 | - | TRBV6-2/TRBV6-3 | many | CASSPLSRLSSYEQYF | TGTGCCAGCAGTCCGCTCTCGAGACTGTCTTCCTACGAGCAGTACTTC
17 | TRBJ2-3 | TRBD2 | TRBV28 | - | CASSLGMLAESTDTQYF | TGTGCCAGCAGTTTAGGGATGCTAGCGGAGAGCACAGATACGCAGTATTTT
13 | TRBJ1-2 | - | TRBV2 | many | CASIPGESYGYTF | TGTGCCAGCATTCCAGGGGAGAGCTATGGCTACACCTTC
15 | TRBJ2-1 | TRBD2 | TRBV30 | many | CAWSEIAGGYNEQFF | TGTGCCTGGAGTGAGATAGCGGGAGGCTACAATGAGCAGTTCTTC
15 | TRBJ2-4 | - | TRBV6-1 | - | CASTDSGTAKNIQYF | TGTGCCAGCACCGATTCCGGGACTGCAAAAAACATTCAGTACTTC
12 | TRBJ2-5 | - | TRBV6-1 | many | CASGRTAETQYF | TGTGCCAGCGGTCGGACCGCGGAGACCCAGTACTTC
14 | TRBJ2-7 | - | TRBV11-2 | - | CASSLVGRTYEQYF | TGTGCCAGCAGCTTAGTCGGTAGAACCTACGAGCAGTACTTC
16 | TRBJ1-1 | - | TRBV12-5 | many | CASVEEEGEMNTEAFF | TGTGCTAGTGTCGAGGAGGAGGGGGAAATGAACACTGAAGCTTTCTTT
12 | TRBJ1-5 | - | TRBV2 | many | CATSGSNQPQHF | TGTGCCACCTCGGGGAGCAATCAGCCCCAGCATTTT
13 | TRBJ1-5 | TRBD1 | TRBV30 | many | CAWSVQGAQPQHF | TGTGCCTGGAGTGTTCAGGGGGCACAGCCCCAGCATTTT
17 | TRBJ2-2 | TRBD1 | TRBV19 | - | CASSVSNTGGRTGELFF | TGTGCCAGTAGTGTCTCTAATACAGGGGGTCGCACCGGGGAGCTGTTTTTT
13 | TRBJ1-1 | - | TRBV19 | many | CASSYRGNTEAFF | TGTGCCAGTAGCTATCGCGGCAACACTGAAGCTTTCTTT
18 | TRBJ2-1 | TRBD1 | TRBV18 | many | CASSPLASWDSQVDEQFF | TGTGCCAGCTCACCACTCGCAAGCTGGGACAGCCAGGTGGATGAGCAGTTCTTC
16 | TRBJ2-1 | TRBD2 | TRBV6-1 | few | CASGGSREVGYNEQFF | TGTGCCAGCGGAGGGTCGCGGGAGGTAGGGTACAATGAGCAGTTCTTC
15 | TRBJ2-1 | TRBD2 | TRBV15 | - | CATSREGTSGNPQFF | TGTGCCACCAGCAGAGAGGGGACTAGCGGGAACCCACAGTTCTTC
15 | TRBJ1-1 | - | TRBV9 | many | CASSTVRVGDTEAFF | TGTGCCAGCAGCACCGTCAGGGTTGGGGACACTGAAGCTTTCTTT
14 | TRBJ1-5 | - | TRBV12-3/TRBV12-4 | many | CASSSGFSNQPQHF | TGTGCCAGCAGTTCGGGATTTAGCAATCAGCCCCAGCATTTT
13 | TRBJ2-5 | - | TRBV7-7 | - | CASSWSGLETQYF | TGTGCCAGCAGCTGGAGCGGGTTGGAGACCCAGTACTTC
11 | TRBJ2-3 | - | TRBV5-6 | - | CASATGDTQYF | TGTGCCAGCGCGACGGGGGATACGCAGTATTTT
15 | TRBJ2-2 | - | TRBV5-1 | many | CASSMDSPNTGELFF | TGCGCCAGCAGCATGGACAGCCCGAACACCGGGGAGCTGTTTTTT
16 | TRBJ2-7 | TRBD2 | TRBV10-2 | - | CASSDRTSGRGYEQYF | TGCGCCAGCAGTGACAGGACTAGCGGGAGAGGTTACGAGCAGTACTTC
11 | TRBJ1-1 | - | TRBV29-1 | many | CSVEVGTEAFF | TGCAGCGTTGAAGTTGGCACTGAAGCTTTCTTT
17 | TRBJ2-1 | - | TRBV2 | many | CASSEVGYRSSYNEQFF | TGTGCCAGCAGTGAAGTGGGCTACCGGAGCTCCTACAATGAGCAGTTCTTC
16 | TRBJ2-7 | - | TRBV7-9 | few | CASSQGWVAVPSEQYF | TGTGCCAGCAGCCAGGGGTGGGTAGCGGTTCCCTCCGAGCAGTACTTC
15 | TRBJ2-3 | - | TRBV12-3/TRBV12-4 | many | CASSLTDTHTDTQYF | TGTGCCAGCAGTTTGACAGACACCCACACAGATACGCAGTATTTT